Only a few counts were recorded for the clone carrying this T cell receptor (beta chain). This specimen belongs to a study of regulatory T cells in long-lasting Graves disease. Study-level background: Patients newly diagnosed with Graves' had been on antithyroid drugs for under 3 months.

Stated time point: newly diagnosed GD, antithyroid drugs for less than 3 months. From RNA extracted from PBMCs, the TCR library was made. Through Arm-PCR of CDR3 regions and iRepertoire HTBI primers, TCR beta libraries were built. TCRdb fed the multiplex PCR reads into MiXCR, producing one record per CDR3 protein. The data contain hundreds of thousands of distinct CDR3 sequences, 15% to 20% of them seen just once; the ten biggest clones take up approximately 18%. CDR3 length: 12 amino acids. Deletions cut 0 bases from V and 11 bases from J, with 11 bases between. Germline loops: CDR1 SGHAT, CDR2 FQNNGV. These same data were also listed under a study on T cells in Graves' hyperthyroidism and ophthalmopathy. That source reports: Stable disease denoted Graves' hyperthyroidism without ophthalmopathy progression within 18 months. Clinical symptoms, serum thyroxine, TRAb, thyroid ultrasound and orbital computed tomography established diagnosis. Stable hyperthyroidism and ophthalmopathy were separated using 13 V-J signatures.

This specimen was peripheral blood mononuclear cells (PBMCs), taken at new diagnosis, from a patient treated with antithyroid drugs. This sequence was found in a woman in her 30s with Graves disease. The genes are TRBV11-2 and TRBJ2-7; D is possibly TRBD2 (6 bases). The CDR3 DNA reads TGTGCCAGCAGCTTAGAAGGGAGGAAGGAGTACTTC. Protein: CASSLEGRKEYF.